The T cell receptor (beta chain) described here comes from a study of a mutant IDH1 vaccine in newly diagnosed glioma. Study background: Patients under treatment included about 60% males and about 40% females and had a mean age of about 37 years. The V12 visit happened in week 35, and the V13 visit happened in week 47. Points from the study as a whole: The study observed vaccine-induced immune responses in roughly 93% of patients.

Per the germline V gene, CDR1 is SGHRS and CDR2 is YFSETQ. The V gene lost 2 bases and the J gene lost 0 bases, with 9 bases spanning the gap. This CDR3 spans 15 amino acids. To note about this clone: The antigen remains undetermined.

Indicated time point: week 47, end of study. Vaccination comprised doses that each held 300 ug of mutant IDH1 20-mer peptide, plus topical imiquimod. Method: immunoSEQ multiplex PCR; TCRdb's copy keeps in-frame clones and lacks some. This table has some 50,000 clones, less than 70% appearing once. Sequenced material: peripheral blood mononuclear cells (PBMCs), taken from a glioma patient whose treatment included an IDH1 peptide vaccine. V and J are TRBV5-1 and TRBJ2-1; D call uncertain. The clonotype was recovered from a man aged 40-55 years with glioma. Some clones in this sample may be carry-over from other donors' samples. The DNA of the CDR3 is TGCGCCAGCAGCTTTGGCAGAAGCTCCTACAATGAGCAGTTCTTC. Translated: CASSFGRSSYNEQFF.